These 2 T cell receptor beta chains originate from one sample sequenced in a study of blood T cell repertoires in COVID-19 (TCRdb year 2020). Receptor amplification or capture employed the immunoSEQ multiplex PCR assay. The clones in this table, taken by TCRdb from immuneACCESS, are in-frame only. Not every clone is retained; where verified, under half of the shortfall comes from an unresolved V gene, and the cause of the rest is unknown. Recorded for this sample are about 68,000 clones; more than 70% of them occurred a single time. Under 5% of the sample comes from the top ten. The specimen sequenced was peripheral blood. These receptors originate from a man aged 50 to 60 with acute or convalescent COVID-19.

The CDR3 region has the DNA TGCAGTGCTAGCCAGTACACTGAAGCTTTCTTT. It codes for CSASQYTEAFF. V is TRBV20-1 and J is TRBJ1-1; D gene uncertain. The V end lost 3 bases, the J end lost 3 bases, and 5 bases lay between the germline ends. The germline V gene has CDR1 DFQATT and CDR2 SNEGSKA (reference sequence). The CDR3 consists of 11 residues.

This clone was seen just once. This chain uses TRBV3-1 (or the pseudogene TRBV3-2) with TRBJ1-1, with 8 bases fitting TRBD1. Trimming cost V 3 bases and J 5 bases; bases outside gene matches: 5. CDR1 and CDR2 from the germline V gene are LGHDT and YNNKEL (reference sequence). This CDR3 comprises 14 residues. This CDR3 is CASSHSDRETEAFF. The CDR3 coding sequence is TGTGCCAGCAGCCACTCGGACAGGGAGACTGAAGCTTTCTTT.